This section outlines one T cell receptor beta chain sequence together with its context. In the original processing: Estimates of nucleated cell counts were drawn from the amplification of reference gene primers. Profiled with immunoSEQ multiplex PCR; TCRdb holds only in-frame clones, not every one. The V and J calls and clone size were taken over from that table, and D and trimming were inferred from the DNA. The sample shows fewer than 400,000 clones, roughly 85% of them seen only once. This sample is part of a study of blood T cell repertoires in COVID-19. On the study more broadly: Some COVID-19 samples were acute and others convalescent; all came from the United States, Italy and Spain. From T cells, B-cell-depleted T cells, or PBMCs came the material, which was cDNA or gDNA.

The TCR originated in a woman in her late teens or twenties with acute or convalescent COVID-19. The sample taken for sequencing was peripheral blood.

CDR3 region: CASMSYTEAFF. CDR3 bases: TGCGCCAGCATGAGCTACACTGAAGCTTTCTTT. This chain joins TRBV5-1 and TRBJ1-1; D is uncertain. The V end lost 6 bases, the J end lost 3 bases, and 6 bases lay between the germline ends. Germline values: CDR1 SGHRS, CDR2 YFSETQ. The CDR3 spans 11 residues.